This T cell receptor beta chain derives from a study of CD8 T cells in Susac syndrome (dated by TCRdb to between 2019 and 2020). A note on the overall study: Among the sequenced Susac syndrome patients, over five had clinically active disease and fewer than 10 were in clinical remission. At blood withdrawal, Susac syndrome patients were either therapy-naive, taking corticosteroids (in some cases with IVIg as well), or taking IVIg alone. The study used repertoire sequencing to test whether antigen drove CD8+ T cell activation and differentiation in Susac syndrome.

RNA was extracted using the RNeasy kit, and roughly 0.45 to 1 microgram was reverse transcribed with random hexamers. TCR beta CDR3 regions were amplified with the immunoSEQ multiplex PCR assay covering 54 Vbeta and 13 Jbeta segments. PCR amplification bias was corrected by using a synthetic template baseline for primer optimization and computational correction. The study's processing was this. Reads were annotated to V, D and J genes according to IMGT and were analyzed with immunoSEQ Analyzer, with only productive sequences retained. Clonality was computed as one minus Shannon entropy normalized by log2 of the number of productive unique sequences. For each patient and control, public and private clones were evaluated within the 100 most prevalent clones. Clones were defined as Susac-specific when absent from the healthy and MS cohorts, from about 1,100 published viral clones and from other ImmuneACCESS disease sequences. TCRdb handled the public reads itself, with Q25 trimming in fastp and clone calling in MiXCR, and kept productive beta chains. Each entry is one CDR3 protein sequence, shown with its most common DNA and genes. It is TCRdb's table, rather than the study itself, that gives the V and J calls and clone size. The sample profile shows 200,000 or so distinct CDR3 sequences; 90% to 96% of them were found once. In total, the top ten clones hold approximately 0.1% of the sample.

The research as a whole found: No clonal expansion was detected in the CD4+ T cell repertoire of Susac syndrome patients. The number of individuals in the TCR sequencing and HLA analysis was acknowledged as relatively small.

Peripheral blood CD8+ and CD4+ T cells from healthy donors, Susac syndrome patients and multiple sclerosis patients were profiled using high-throughput TCR beta sequencing. The Susac syndrome patients fulfilled recently defined diagnostic criteria for definite or probable disease. Bulk CD8+ and CD4+ T cells were purified by magnetic negative isolation, while CD8+ TEMRA cells were enriched using FACS. Blood was drawn into EDTA tubes, processed within 24 hours, and PBMCs were isolated by density gradient centrifugation. PBMCs destined for TCR sequencing were cryopreserved in liquid nitrogen and later thawed in a 37 °C water bath. Purity of sorted or isolated CD4+, CD8+ and CD8+ TEMRA cells was at least 90%. Relative to germline, V is 1 base shorter and J is 4 bases shorter, with 13 bases between their ends. Spanning cysteine to phenylalanine, the CDR3 consists of 14 amino acids. Left in the record is the CDR3 DNA by itself, 42 bases read in frame from the first base. Looking up the germline V gene (reference sequence) yields CDR1 DFQATT and CDR2 SNEGSKA.

A note on this clonotype: Its antigen is unknown. The sample holds no much larger clone one base away, and base qualities are not on file.

The sequenced sample was CD4+ T cells from PBMCs. Recombination linked TRBV20-1 to TRBJ1-2, with a tentative D gene TRBD1 over 5 matching bases. The TCR sequence derives from a human donor with Susac syndrome. The encoded CDR3 is CSARGPRDGYGYTF. In nucleotides, the sequence is TGCAGTGCTAGAGGCCCTCGGGACGGCTATGGCTACACCTTC.